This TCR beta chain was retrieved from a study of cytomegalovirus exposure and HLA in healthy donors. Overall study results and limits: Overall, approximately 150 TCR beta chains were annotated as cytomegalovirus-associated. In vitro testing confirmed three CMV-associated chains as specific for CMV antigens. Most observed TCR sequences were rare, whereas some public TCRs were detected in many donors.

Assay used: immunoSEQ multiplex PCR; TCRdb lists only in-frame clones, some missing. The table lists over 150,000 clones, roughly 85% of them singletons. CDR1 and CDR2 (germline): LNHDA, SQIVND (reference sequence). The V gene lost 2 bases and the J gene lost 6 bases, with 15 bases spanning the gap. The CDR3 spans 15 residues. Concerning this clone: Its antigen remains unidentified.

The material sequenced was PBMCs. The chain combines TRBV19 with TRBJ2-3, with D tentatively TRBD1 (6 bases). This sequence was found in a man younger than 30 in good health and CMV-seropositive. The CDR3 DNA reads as TGTGCCAGTAGTATACGCAGGGGTGGTTCGGATACGCAGTATTTT. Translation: CASSIRRGGSDTQYF.